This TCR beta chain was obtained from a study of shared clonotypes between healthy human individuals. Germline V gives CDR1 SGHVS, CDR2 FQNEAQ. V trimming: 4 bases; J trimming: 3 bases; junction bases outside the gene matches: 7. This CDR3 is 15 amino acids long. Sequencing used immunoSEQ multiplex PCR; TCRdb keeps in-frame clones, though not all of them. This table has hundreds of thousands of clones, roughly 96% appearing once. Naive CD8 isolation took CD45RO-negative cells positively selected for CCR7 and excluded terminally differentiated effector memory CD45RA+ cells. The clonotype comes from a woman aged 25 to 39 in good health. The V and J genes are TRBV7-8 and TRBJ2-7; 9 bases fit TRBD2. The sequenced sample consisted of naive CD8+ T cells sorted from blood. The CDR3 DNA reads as TGTGCCAGCAGCTCAATTCTAGCGGGGCTCTACGAGCAGTACTTC. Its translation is CASSSILAGLYEQYF.